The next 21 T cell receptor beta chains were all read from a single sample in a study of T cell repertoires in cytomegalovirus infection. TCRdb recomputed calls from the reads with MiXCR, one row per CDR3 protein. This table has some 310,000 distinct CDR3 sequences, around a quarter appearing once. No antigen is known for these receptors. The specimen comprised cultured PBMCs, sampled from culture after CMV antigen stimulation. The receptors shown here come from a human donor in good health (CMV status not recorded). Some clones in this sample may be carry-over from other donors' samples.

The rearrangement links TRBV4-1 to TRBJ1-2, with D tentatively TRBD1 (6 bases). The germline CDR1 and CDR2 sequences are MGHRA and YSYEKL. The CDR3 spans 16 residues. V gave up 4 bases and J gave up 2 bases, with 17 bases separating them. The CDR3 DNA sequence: TGCGCCAGCAGCCGGCCGGGACAAGAGTTCAACTATGGCTACACCTTC. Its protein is CASSRPGQEFNYGYTF.

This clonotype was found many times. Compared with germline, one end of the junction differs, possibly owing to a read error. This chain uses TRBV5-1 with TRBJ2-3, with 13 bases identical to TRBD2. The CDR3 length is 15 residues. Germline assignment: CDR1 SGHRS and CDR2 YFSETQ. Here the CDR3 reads CASSPGLAGADTQYF. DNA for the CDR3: TGTGCCAGCAGCCCCGGACTAGCGGGAGCGGATACGCAGTATTTT.

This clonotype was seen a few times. In DNA, the CDR3 is TGTGCCAGCAGCACATGGACAGGGGCTGGCTACACCTTC. Amino acids: CASSTWTGAGYTF. V is TRBV7-3 and J is TRBJ1-2; 9 bases align to TRBD1. CDR1 is SGHTA and CDR2 is FQGTGA in the germline V gene. V trimming: 5 bases; J trimming: 7 bases; junction bases outside the gene matches: 5. The length of the CDR3 is 13 residues.

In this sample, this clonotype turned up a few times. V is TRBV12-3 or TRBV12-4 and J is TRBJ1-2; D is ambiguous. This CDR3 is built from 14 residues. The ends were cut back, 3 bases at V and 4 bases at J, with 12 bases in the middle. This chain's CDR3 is CASSFLGDIYGYTF. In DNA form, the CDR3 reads TGTGCCAGCAGTTTTCTCGGCGACATCTATGGCTACACCTTC.

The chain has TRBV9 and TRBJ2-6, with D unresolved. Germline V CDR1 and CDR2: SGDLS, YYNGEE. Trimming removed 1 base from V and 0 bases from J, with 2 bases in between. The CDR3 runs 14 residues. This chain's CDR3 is CASSVHSGANVLTF. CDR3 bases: TGTGCCAGCAGCGTACACTCTGGGGCCAACGTCCTGACTTTC.

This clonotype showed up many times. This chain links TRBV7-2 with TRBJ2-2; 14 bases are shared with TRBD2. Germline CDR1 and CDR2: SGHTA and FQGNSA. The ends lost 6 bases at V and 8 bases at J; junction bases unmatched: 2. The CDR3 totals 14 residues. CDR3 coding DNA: TGTGCCAGCAGGGGACTAGCGGGAGCTGGGGAGCTGTTTTTT. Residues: CASRGLAGAGELFF.

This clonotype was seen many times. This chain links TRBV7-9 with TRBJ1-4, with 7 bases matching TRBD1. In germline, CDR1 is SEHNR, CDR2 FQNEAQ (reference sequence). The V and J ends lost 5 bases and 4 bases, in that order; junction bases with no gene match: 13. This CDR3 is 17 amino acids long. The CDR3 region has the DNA TGTGCCAGCAGCCTTGGACAGGCCGGGTCGCTTAATGAAAAACTGTTTTTT. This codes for CASSLGQAGSLNEKLFF.

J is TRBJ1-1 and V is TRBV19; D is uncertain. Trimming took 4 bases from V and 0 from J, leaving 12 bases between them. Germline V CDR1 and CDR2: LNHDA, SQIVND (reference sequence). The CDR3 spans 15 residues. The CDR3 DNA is TGTGCCAGTAGTAAAACAGTCCCTATGAACACTGAAGCTTTCTTT. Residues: CASSKTVPMNTEAFF.

The DNA for the CDR3 is TGTGCCAGAATATTACCGGGCCTCAAGGAGTACGTC. Translated: CARILPGLKEYV. The V and J genes are TRBV2 and TRBJ2-7, with D unresolved. This CDR3 is built from 12 residues. V was cut by 9 bases and J by 11 bases, with 20 bases left in between. The V gene's germline CDR1 is SNHLY and CDR2 FYNNEI.

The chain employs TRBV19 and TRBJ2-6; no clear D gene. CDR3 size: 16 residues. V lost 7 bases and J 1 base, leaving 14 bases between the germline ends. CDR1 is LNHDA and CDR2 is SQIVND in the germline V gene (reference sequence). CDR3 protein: CASTLKGGSGANVLTF. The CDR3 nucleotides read TGTGCCAGTACCCTAAAGGGCGGTTCTGGGGCCAACGTCCTGACTTTC. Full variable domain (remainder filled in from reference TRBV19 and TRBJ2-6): DGGITQSPKYLFRKEGQNVTLSCEQNLNHDAMYWYRQDPGQGLRLIYYSQIVNDFQKGDIAEGYSVSREKKESFPLTVTSAQKNPTAFYLCASTLKGGSGANVLTFGAGSRLTVL.

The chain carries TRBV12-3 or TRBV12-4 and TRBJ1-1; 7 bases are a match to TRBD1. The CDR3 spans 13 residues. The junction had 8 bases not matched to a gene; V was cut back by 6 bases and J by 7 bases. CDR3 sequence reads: CASSYQTGIEAFF. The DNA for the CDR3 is TGTGCCAGCAGCTATCAGACAGGGATTGAAGCTTTCTTT.

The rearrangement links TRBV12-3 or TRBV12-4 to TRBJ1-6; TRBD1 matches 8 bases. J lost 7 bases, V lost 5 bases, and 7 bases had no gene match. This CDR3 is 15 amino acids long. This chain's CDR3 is CASSGQGRRNSPLHF. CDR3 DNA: TGTGCCAGCAGTGGACAGGGCCGGCGGAATTCACCCCTCCACTTT.

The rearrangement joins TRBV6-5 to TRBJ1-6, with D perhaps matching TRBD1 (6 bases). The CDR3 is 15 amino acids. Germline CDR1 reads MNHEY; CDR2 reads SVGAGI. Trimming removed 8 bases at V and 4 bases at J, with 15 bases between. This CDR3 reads CASAGGAPYNSPLHF. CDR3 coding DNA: TGTGCCAGCGCTGGGGGGGCCCCTTATAATTCACCCCTCCACTTT.

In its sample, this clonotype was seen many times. In DNA form, the CDR3 reads TGTGCCTGGAGTCCCCTGAATAATCAGCCCCAGCATTTT. This encodes CAWSPLNNQPQHF. This chain connects TRBV30 to TRBJ1-5; D is unresolved. Germline CDR1 reads GTSNPN; CDR2 reads SVGIG (reference sequence). V shed 2 bases and J shed 4 bases, with 9 bases lying between them. This CDR3 contains 13 residues. Full variable domain (remainder filled in from reference TRBV30 and TRBJ1-5): SQTIHQWPATLVQPVGSPLSLECTVEGTSNPNLYWYRQAAGRGLQLLFYSVGIGQISSEVPQNLSASRPQDRQFILSSKKLLLSDSGFYLCAWSPLNNQPQHFGDGTRLSIL.

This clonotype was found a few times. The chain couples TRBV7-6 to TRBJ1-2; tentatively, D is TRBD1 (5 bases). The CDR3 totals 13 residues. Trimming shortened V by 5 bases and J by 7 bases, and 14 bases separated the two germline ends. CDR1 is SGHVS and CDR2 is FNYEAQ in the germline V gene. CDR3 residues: CASSLNPRAGYTF. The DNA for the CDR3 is TGTGCCAGCAGCCTTAACCCCAGGGCTGGCTACACCTTC.

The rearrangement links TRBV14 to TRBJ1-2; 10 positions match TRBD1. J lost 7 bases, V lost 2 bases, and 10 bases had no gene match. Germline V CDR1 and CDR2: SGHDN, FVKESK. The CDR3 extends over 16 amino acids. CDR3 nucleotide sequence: TGTGCCAGCAGCCAATATACCGGGACAGGGGTATTTGGCTACACCTTC. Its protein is CASSQYTGTGVFGYTF. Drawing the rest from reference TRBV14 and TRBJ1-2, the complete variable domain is EAGVTQFPSHSVIEKGQTVTLRCDPISGHDNLYWYRRVMGKEIKFLLHFVKESKQDESGMPNNRFLAERTGGTYSTLKVQPAELEDSGVYFCASSQYTGTGVFGYTFGSGTRLTVV.

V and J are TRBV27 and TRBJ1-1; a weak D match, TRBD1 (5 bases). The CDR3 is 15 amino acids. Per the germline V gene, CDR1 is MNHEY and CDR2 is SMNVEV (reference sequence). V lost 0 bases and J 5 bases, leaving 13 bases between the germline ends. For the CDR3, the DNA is TGTGCCAGCAGTTTATCGACGCCTGGGGGGACTGAAGCTTTCTTT. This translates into CASSLSTPGGTEAFF.

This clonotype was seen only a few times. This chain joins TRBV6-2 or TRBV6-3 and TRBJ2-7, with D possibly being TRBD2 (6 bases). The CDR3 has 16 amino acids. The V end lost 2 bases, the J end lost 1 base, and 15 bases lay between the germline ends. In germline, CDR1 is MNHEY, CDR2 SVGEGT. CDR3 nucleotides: TGTGCCAGCAGTTACCAGGTTAGCGGACAATCCTACGAGCAGTACTTC. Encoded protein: CASSYQVSGQSYEQYF.

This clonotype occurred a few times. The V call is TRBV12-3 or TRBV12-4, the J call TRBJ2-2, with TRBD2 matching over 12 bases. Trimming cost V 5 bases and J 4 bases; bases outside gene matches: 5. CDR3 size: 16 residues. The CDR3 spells CASSRLAGEVTGELFF. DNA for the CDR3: TGTGCCAGCAGTCGACTAGCGGGAGAGGTCACCGGGGAGCTGTTTTTT.

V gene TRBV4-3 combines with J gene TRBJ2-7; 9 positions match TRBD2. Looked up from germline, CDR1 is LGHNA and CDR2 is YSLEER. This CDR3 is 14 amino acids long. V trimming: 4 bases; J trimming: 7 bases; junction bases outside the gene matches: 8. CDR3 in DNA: TGCGCCAGCAGCCGGGTAGCGGGAGTAAGTGAGCAGTACTTC. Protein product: CASSRVAGVSEQYF.

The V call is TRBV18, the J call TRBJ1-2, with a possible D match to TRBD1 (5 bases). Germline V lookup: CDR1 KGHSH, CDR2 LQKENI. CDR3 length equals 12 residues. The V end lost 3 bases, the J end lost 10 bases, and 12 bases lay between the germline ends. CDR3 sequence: CASSPGTMDYTF. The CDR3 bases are TGTGCCAGCTCACCCGGGACTATGGACTACACCTTC. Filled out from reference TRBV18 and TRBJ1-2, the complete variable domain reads NAGVMQNPRHLVRRRGQEARLRCSPMKGHSHVYWYRQLPEEGLKFMVYLQKENIIDESGMPKERFSAEFPKEGPSILRIQQVVRGDSAAYFCASSPGTMDYTFGSGTRLTVV.